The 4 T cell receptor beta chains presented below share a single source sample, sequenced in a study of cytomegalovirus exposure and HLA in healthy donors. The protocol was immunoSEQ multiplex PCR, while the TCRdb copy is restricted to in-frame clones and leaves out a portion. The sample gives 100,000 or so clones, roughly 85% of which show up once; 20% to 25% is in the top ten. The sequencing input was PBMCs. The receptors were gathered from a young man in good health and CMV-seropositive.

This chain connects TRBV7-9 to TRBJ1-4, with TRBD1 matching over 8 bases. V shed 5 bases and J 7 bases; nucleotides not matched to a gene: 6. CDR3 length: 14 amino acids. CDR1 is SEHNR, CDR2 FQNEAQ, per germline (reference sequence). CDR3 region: CASSQDRDLEKLFF. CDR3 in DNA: TGTGCCAGCAGCCAGGACAGGGACCTTGAAAAACTGTTTTTT.

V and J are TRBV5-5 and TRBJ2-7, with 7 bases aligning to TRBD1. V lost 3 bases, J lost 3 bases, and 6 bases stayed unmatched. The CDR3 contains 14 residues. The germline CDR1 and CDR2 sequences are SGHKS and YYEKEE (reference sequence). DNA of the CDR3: TGTGCCAGCAGCTCTACAGGGGAATTCTACGAGCAGTACTTC. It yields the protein CASSSTGEFYEQYF.

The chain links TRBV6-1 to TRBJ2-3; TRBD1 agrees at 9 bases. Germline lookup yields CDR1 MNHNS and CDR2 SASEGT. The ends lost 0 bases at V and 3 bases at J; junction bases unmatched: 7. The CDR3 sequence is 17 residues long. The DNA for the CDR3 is TGTGCCAGCAGTGAAGCCCTCCGACAGGGGGGAACAGATACGCAGTATTTT. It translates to CASSEALRQGGTDTQYF.

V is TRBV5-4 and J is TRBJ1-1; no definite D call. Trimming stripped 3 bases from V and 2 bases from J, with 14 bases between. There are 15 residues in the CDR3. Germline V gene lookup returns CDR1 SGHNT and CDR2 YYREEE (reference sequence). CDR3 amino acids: CASSSDRRGNTEAFF. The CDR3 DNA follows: TGTGCCAGCAGCTCCGATCGACGGGGAAACACTGAAGCTTTCTTT.